This T cell receptor (beta chain) was sequenced for a study of yellow fever vaccine responses in identical twins. Details on this clonotype: Its antigen is as yet unknown.

MiXCR, applied by TCRdb to the RT-PCR reads, yields one record per CDR3 protein. The repertoire includes around 13,000 distinct CDR3 sequences, approximately 88% of them detected once, and 0.65% to 0.85% sits in the top ten. Study-wide points: Reports say the vaccine T cell response in twins looked partly convergent and partly personalized.

Trimming shortened V by 8 bases and J by 6 bases, and 16 bases separated the two germline ends. CDR3 length: 14 residues. CDR1 MNHEY and CDR2 SMNVEV come from the germline V gene (reference sequence). Sequencing used T cells from blood (PBMCs), unsorted or a sorted subset (not recorded which), obtained before or after yellow fever vaccination (not recorded which). The origin of this receptor is a woman aged 18-29 years who received the yellow fever vaccine. The chain links TRBV27 to TRBJ2-2; maybe TRBD2 (6 bases). The CDR3 loop reads CASLGRRASGELFF. The CDR3 DNA follows: TGTGCCAGCCTAGGGCGGAGGGCGTCCGGGGAGCTGTTTTTT.